Sequencing of this TCR beta chain was carried out in a study of shared clonotypes between healthy human individuals. Donors were Caucasian adults residing in Nashville, Tennessee, USA. This CDR3 is 12 amino acids long. The V end lost 2 bases, the J end lost 10 bases, and 9 bases lay between the germline ends. Germline CDR1 and CDR2: MNHNY and SVGAGI (reference sequence). Sequencing was performed with immunoSEQ multiplex PCR; in TCRdb, only in-frame clones are kept and a portion is missing. The sample holds more than 1,200,000 clones, 98% seen once. The source material was naive CD4+ T cells sorted from blood. Subset here: CD45RA+ positively selected. This receptor was taken from a young man in good health. This rearrangement joins TRBV6-6 to TRBJ2-1; a possible D gene is TRBD1 (5 bases). The CDR3 loop reads CASSYRQWEQFF. CDR3 DNA sequence: TGTGCCAGCAGTTACCGACAGTGGGAGCAGTTCTTC.